The 2 T cell receptor beta chains presented below share a single source sample, sequenced in a study of cytotoxic CD8 clonotypes in ibrutinib-treated CLL. Repertoires were generated with immunoSEQ multiplex PCR, while TCRdb's copy carries only in-frame clones and drops some. In the table there are 200,000 to 250,000 clones, about 75% of which are singletons. Source: PBMCs, taken after 12 months of ibrutinib treatment. These receptors originate from a human donor with chronic lymphocytic leukemia.

This clone showed up just a few times. The chain is built from TRBV6-5 and TRBJ1-2; D gene ambiguous. Germline V CDR1 and CDR2: MNHEY, SVGAGI. The V end lost 0 bases, the J end lost 6 bases, and 11 bases lay between the germline ends. The CDR3 is 14 residues long. The CDR3 protein is CASSYSRLGNGYTF. CDR3 bases: TGTGCCAGCAGTTACTCGAGACTCGGGAATGGCTACACCTTC.

This clone has more than one count but fewer than ten. V and J are TRBV7-9 and TRBJ1-2, with D possibly matching TRBD1 (6 bases). Looked up from germline, CDR1 is SEHNR and CDR2 is FQNEAQ (reference sequence). The CDR3 length is 17 residues. Trimming removed 6 bases at V and 0 bases at J, with 20 bases between. The CDR3 is CASSVGTLGSANYGYTF. The CDR3 coding sequence is TGTGCCAGCAGTGTTGGGACACTAGGATCAGCTAACTATGGCTACACCTTC.